This T cell receptor (beta chain) was obtained from a study of STAT5B mutations in CD4+ large granular lymphocyte leukemia. The CDR3 is 13 amino acids. V lost 6 bases to trimming and J lost 7 bases, with 15 bases between them. Per germline, CDR1 MNHNS and CDR2 SASEGT. Repertoires were generated with immunoSEQ multiplex PCR, while TCRdb's copy carries only in-frame clones and drops some. The profile covers 40,000 to 50,000 clones, with 80% to 85% appearing a single time and under 0.4% taken by the ten largest. The rearrangement uses TRBV6-1 and TRBJ1-1, with D possibly matching TRBD1 (6 bases). This clonotype was sampled from a human donor in good health. The specimen sequenced was CD4+ T cells from blood buffy coats. In nucleotides, the CDR3 is TGTGCCAGCAGAATTGGACAGAAAGATGAAGCTTTCTTT. The encoded protein is CASRIGQKDEAFF.